These T cell receptor beta chains were read from a single sample in a study of OX40 agonist ivuxolimab in advanced cancers. Profiling relied on immunoSEQ multiplex PCR, and the TCRdb table lists in-frame clones only, not all of them. The table has 50,000 to 60,000 clones, 85% to 90% seen once. The source material was CD4+ or CD8+ T cells sorted from blood, sampled in a trial of the OX40 agonist ivuxolimab. The receptors here all came from an adult with an advanced solid tumor such as melanoma, head and neck, liver or kidney cancer. Both conserved end residues are part of each CDR3. Fields, in order: D gene, V gene, clone size, J gene, CDR3 protein, CDR3 DNA. D genes are given only for firm matches. Size is stated for part of the rows, as once, few or many counts, or as a class when the clone is expanded.

>-|TRBV28|-|TRBJ2-6
CASRFSGANVLTF
TGTGCCAGCAGATTCTCTGGGGCCAACGTCCTGACTTTC
>-|TRBV27|-|TRBJ2-1
CASSPGGVPYNEQFF
TGTGCCAGCAGTCCCGGGGGAGTCCCTTACAATGAGCAGTTCTTC
>-|TRBV7-8|once|TRBJ2-5
CASSRGETQYF
TGTGCCAGCAGTCGGGGGGAGACCCAGTACTTC
>-|TRBV7-2|-|TRBJ2-4
CASSLGGGNIQYF
TGTGCCAGCAGCTTAGGGGGTGGTAACATTCAGTACTTC
>-|TRBV2|-|TRBJ2-1
CASGGGDGSFHEQFF
TGTGCCAGCGGCGGTGGAGACGGGAGTTTCCATGAGCAGTTCTTC
>-|TRBV6-6|-|TRBJ2-3
CASSYSNGPDTQYF
TGTGCCAGCAGTTACTCGAATGGTCCAGATACGCAGTATTTT
>TRBD2|TRBV5-1|few|TRBJ2-7
CASSLRLAGGLSYEQYF
TGCGCCAGCAGCCTCCGGTTAGCGGGAGGGCTGTCCTACGAGCAGTACTTC
>-|TRBV5-6|-|TRBJ1-3
CASSSSRLGNTIYF
TGTGCCAGCAGTTCCAGCAGATTGGGAAACACCATATATTTT
>-|TRBV6-5|-|TRBJ1-2
CASSSGNLARSYGYTF
TGTGCCAGCAGTTCCGGCAACCTGGCGAGGAGCTATGGCTACACCTTC
>TRBD2|TRBV27|-|TRBJ2-3
CASRPKPVGLAVRDTQYF
TGTGCCAGCAGACCGAAACCAGTGGGACTAGCGGTCCGGGATACGCAGTATTTT
>TRBD1|TRBV5-1|-|TRBJ1-2
CASTQGQEGIYGYTF
TGCGCCAGCACCCAAGGACAGGAAGGTATCTATGGCTACACCTTC
>TRBD1|TRBV5-4|-|TRBJ2-3
CASRPRPGQGSTDTQYF
TGTGCCAGCAGACCTAGACCGGGACAGGGGAGCACAGATACGCAGTATTTT
>-|TRBV14|-|TRBJ2-4
CASSPKGEGLSLAKNIQYF
TGTGCCAGCAGCCCGAAGGGGGAGGGACTTTCCCTAGCCAAAAACATTCAGTACTTC
>TRBD1|TRBV5-6|-|TRBJ1-5
CASSLLGQAQPQHF
TGTGCCAGCAGCTTGCTGGGACAGGCCCAGCCCCAGCATTTT
>-|TRBV5-4|-|TRBJ1-1
CASSPDFAEAFF
TGTGCCAGCAGCCCAGATTTCGCTGAAGCTTTCTTT
>-|TRBV5-6|-|TRBJ2-1
CASSSTTLSSYNEQFF
TGTGCCAGCAGCTCGACGACTTTAAGCTCCTACAATGAGCAGTTCTTC
>TRBD2|TRBV7-2|-|TRBJ2-3
CASSLAGTSGFTDTQYF
TGTGCCAGCAGCTTAGCCGGGACTAGCGGGTTCACAGATACGCAGTATTTT
>-|TRBV7-3|-|TRBJ1-1
CASSLGDHTEAFF
TGTGCCAGCAGCCTGGGGGACCACACTGAAGCTTTCTTT
>TRBD1|TRBV18|-|TRBJ1-4
CASSPQKDRGEEKLFF
TGTGCCAGCTCACCACAGAAAGACAGGGGAGAGGAAAAACTGTTTTTT
>TRBD1|TRBV30|-|TRBJ1-2
CAWSGIQGAYGYTF
TGTGCCTGGAGTGGGATACAGGGGGCATATGGCTACACCTTC
>-|TRBV7-9|few|TRBJ2-7
CASSFSTTYEQYF
TGTGCCAGCAGCTTCAGCACAACCTACGAGCAGTACTTC
>-|TRBV11-2|-|TRBJ2-7
CASRAGGSYEQYF
TGTGCCAGCAGGGCGGGCGGCTCCTACGAGCAGTACTTC
>-|TRBV6-5|-|TRBJ2-3
CASSYGQGKSDTQYF
TGTGCCAGCAGTTACGGGCAGGGGAAATCAGATACGCAGTATTTT
>-|TRBV15|-|TRBJ2-7
CATSRDREPVYEQYF
TGTGCCACCAGCAGAGATAGGGAGCCAGTCTACGAGCAGTACTTC
>TRBD1|TRBV28|-|TRBJ2-5
CAGSSDRGGETQYF
TGTGCCGGATCCTCCGACAGGGGAGGAGAGACCCAGTACTTC
>TRBD2|TRBV19|-|TRBJ2-2
CASSPLAQQANTGELFF
TGTGCCAGTAGCCCACTAGCGCAACAAGCGAACACCGGGGAGCTGTTTTTT
>-|TRBV7-9|-|TRBJ1-1
CASSPPGVGTEAFF
TGTGCCAGCAGCCCCCCGGGGGTCGGCACTGAAGCTTTCTTT
>-|TRBV18|-|TRBJ2-2
CASSPPVSGLRDTGELFF
TGTGCCAGCTCACCACCGGTATCGGGGCTTAGGGACACCGGGGAGCTGTTTTTT
>TRBD2|TRBV5-6|-|TRBJ2-2
CASSSRLAGGGELFF
TGTGCCAGCAGCTCTCGACTAGCGGGAGGCGGGGAGCTGTTTTTT
>-|TRBV29-1|-|TRBJ1-5
CSVEGGNQPQHF
TGCAGCGTTGAGGGGGGCAATCAGCCCCAGCATTTT
>-|TRBV28|once|TRBJ2-2
CASRDGAEGTGELFF
TGTGCCAGCAGGGACGGGGCGGAAGGCACCGGGGAGCTGTTTTTT
>-|TRBV5-5|-|TRBJ2-1
CASSLGAIPYNEQFF
TGTGCCAGCAGCTTGGGTGCCATTCCGTACAATGAGCAGTTCTTC
>-|TRBV18|-|TRBJ1-6
CASSPDTGAGDLHF
TGTGCCAGCTCACCTGACACCGGGGCCGGCGACCTCCACTTT
>TRBD2|TRBV19|-|TRBJ2-2
CASSIELAGGPSGELFF
TGTGCCAGTAGTATAGAGCTAGCGGGAGGGCCGAGCGGGGAGCTGTTTTTT
>-|TRBV7-2|-|TRBJ2-7
CASSPDRTYEQYF
TGTGCCAGCAGCCCTGACAGGACCTACGAGCAGTACTTC
>TRBD2|TRBV5-4|-|TRBJ2-3
CASSLAGGATDTQYF
TGTGCCAGCAGCCTAGCGGGGGGGGCCACAGATACGCAGTATTTT